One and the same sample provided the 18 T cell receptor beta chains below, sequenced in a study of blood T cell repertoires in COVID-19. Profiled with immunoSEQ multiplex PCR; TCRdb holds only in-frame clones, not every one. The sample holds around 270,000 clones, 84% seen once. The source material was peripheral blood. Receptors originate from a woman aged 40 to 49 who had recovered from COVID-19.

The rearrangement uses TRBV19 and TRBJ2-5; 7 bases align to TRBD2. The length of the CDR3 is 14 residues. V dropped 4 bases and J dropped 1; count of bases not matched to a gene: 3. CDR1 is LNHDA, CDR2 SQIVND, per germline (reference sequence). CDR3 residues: CASSRGTTQETQYF. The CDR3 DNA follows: TGTGCCAGTAGTAGGGGGACTACCCAAGAGACCCAGTACTTC.

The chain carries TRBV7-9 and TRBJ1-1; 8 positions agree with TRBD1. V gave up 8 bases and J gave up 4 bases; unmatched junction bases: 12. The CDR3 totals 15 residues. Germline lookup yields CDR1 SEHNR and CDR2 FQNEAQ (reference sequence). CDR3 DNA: TGTGCCAGCGCAGACAGGGGCGGTTTAGGCACTGAAGCTTTCTTT. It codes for CASADRGGLGTEAFF.

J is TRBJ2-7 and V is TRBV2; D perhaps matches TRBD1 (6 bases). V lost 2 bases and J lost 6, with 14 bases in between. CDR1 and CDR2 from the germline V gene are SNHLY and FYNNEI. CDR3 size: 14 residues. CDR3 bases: TGTGCCAGCAGTGAAAAATTCAGGGGCGGCGAGCAGTACTTC. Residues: CASSEKFRGGEQYF.

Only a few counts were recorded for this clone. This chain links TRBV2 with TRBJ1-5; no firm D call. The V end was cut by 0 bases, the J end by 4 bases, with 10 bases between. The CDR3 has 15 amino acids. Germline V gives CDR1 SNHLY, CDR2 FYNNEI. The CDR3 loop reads CASSEAPRNNQPQHF. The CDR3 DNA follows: TGTGCCAGCAGTGAAGCGCCCAGAAATAATCAGCCCCAGCATTTT.

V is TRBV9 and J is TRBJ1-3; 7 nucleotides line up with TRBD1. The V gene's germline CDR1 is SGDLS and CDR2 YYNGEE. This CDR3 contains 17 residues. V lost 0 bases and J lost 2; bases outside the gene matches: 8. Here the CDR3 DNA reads TGTGCCAGCAGCGTAGAGACAGGGCCGTCCGCTGGAAACACCATATATTTT. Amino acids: CASSVETGPSAGNTIYF.

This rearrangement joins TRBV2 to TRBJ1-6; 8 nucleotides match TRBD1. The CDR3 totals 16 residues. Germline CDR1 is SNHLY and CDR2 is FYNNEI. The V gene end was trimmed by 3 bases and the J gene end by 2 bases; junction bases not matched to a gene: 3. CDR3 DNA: TGTGCCAGCAGTGACCAGGGGGCGGCCTATAATTCACCCCTCCACTTT. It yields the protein CASSDQGAAYNSPLHF.

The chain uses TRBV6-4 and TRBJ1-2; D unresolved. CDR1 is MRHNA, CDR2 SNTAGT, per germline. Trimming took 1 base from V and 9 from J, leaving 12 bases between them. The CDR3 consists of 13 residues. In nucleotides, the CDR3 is TGTGCCAGCAGTGACTGGCTCCGGAGAAGCTACACCTTC. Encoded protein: CASSDWLRRSYTF.

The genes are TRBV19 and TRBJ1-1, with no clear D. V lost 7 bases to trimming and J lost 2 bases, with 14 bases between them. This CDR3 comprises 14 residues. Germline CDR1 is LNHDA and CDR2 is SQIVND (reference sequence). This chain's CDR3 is CASKVGGLNTEAFF. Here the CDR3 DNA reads TGTGCCAGTAAGGTCGGAGGGTTAAACACTGAAGCTTTCTTT.

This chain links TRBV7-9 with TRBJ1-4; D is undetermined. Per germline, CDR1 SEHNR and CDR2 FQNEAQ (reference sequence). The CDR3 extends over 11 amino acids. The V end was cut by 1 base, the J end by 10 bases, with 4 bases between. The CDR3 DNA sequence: TGTGCCAGCAGCTTAGACAGAAAACTGTTTTTT. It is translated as CASSLDRKLFF.

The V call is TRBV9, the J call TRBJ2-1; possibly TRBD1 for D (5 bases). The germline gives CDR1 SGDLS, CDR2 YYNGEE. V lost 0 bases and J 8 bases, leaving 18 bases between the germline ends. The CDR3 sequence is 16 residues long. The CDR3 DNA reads TGTGCCAGCAGCGTAGGGGTTCCTGGGGCTACCGATGAGCAGTTCTTC. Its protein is CASSVGVPGATDEQFF.

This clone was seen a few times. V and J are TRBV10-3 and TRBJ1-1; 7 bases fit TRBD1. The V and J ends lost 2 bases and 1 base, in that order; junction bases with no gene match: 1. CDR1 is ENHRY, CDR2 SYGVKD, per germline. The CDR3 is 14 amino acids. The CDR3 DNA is TGTGCCATCAGTGAGAAGGGGGCGAACACTGAAGCTTTCTTT. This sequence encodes CAISEKGANTEAFF.

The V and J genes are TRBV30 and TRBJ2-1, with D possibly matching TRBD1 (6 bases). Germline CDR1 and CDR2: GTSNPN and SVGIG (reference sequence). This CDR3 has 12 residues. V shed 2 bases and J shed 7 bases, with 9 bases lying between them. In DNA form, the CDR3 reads TGTGCCTGGAGTACAGGGATAAATGAGCAGTTCTTC. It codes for CAWSTGINEQFF.

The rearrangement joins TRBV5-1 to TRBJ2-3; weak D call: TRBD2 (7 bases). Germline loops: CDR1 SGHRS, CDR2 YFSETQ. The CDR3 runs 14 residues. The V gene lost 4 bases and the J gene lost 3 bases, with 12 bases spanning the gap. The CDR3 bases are TGCGCCAGCAGCGGGGGGGCGCGGACAGATACGCAGTATTTT. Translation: CASSGGARTDTQYF.

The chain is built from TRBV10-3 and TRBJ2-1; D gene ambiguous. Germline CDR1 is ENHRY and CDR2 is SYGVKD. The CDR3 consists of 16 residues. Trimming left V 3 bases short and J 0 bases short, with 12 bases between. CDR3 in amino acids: CAISEWSPSSYNEQFF. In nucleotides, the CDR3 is TGTGCCATCAGTGAATGGTCCCCTAGCTCCTACAATGAGCAGTTCTTC.

The CDR3 loop is CASSPPLDTGELFF. CDR3 coding DNA: TGTGCCAGCAGCCCCCCCTTAGACACCGGGGAGCTGTTTTTT. The chain joins TRBV6-5 to TRBJ2-2; D is ambiguous. This CDR3 region has 14 residues. The V and J ends lost 6 bases and 3 bases respectively, with 11 bases between them. Germline V gives CDR1 MNHEY, CDR2 SVGAGI.

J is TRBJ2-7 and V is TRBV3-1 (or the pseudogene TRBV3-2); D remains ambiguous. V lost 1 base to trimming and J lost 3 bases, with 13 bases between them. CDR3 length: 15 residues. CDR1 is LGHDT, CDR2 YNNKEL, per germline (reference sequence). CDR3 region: CASSQGNLRGYEQYF. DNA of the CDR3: TGTGCCAGCAGCCAAGGCAACCTGAGAGGCTACGAGCAGTACTTC.

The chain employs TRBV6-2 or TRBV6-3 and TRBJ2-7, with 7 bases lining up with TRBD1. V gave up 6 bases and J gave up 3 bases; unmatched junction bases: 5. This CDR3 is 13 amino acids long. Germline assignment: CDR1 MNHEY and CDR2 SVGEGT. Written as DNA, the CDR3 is TGTGCCAGCAGCCTCCAGGGGGTCTACGAGCAGTACTTC. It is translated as CASSLQGVYEQYF.

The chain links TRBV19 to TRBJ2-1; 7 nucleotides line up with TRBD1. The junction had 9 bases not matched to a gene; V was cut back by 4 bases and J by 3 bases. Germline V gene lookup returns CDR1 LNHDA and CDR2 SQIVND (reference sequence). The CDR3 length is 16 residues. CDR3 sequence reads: CASSTDDRVVYNEQFF. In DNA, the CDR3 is TGTGCCAGTAGTACAGATGACAGGGTGGTCTACAATGAGCAGTTCTTC.